The 8 T cell receptor beta chains below all came from one sample that was sequenced in a study of blood T cell repertoires in COVID-19. Profiled with immunoSEQ multiplex PCR; TCRdb holds only in-frame clones, not every one. Among roughly 430,000 clones, 88% were seen once, and the ten largest hold approximately 2.1%. Sequences were obtained from PBMCs or T cells enriched from blood (not recorded which). Every receptor here comes from a woman in her thirties or forties with acute COVID-19.

The chain joins TRBV6-5 to TRBJ2-7; 7 bases fit TRBD1. CDR3 size: 14 residues. Germline-derived CDR1 and CDR2 are MNHEY and SVGAGI. V was clipped by 1 base and J by 7 bases; unmatched bases: 7. CDR3 in amino acids: CASSYLSRGNEQYF. The CDR3 DNA is TGTGCCAGCAGTTACTTGAGCAGGGGGAATGAGCAGTACTTC.

This clone was recorded once. The rearrangement uses TRBV5-1 and TRBJ2-2; tentatively, D is TRBD2 (6 bases). Germline CDR1 and CDR2: SGHRS and YFSETQ. There are 15 residues in the CDR3. V was cut by 2 bases and J by 6 bases, with 14 bases left in between. DNA for the CDR3: TGCGCCAGCAGCTTTGCGGGGTTGAGTTCCGGGGAGCTGTTTTTT. The encoded protein is CASSFAGLSSGELFF.

The V gene is TRBV6-5, the J gene TRBJ1-2; 9 positions agree with TRBD1. J gave up 3 bases and V 6 bases, and 8 bases lay outside the gene matches. This CDR3 comprises 15 residues. Germline CDR1 MNHEY, CDR2 SVGAGI. The DNA of the CDR3 is TGTGCCAGCAGATTAACACAGGGGGCGGACTATGGCTACACCTTC. Translating it yields CASRLTQGADYGYTF.

This sequence joins TRBV19 and TRBJ2-3; possibly TRBD2 for D (6 bases). The CDR3 covers 15 residues. V was shortened by 5 bases and J by 6 bases, with 18 bases between the two germline ends. Germline assignment: CDR1 LNHDA and CDR2 SQIVND (reference sequence). CDR3 in DNA: TGTGCCAGTAGTCCCTTCGGCGCGGGGACTGATACGCAGTATTTT. It encodes CASSPFGAGTDTQYF.

In DNA, the CDR3 is TGTGCCAGCAGTGATTCTGGGCCAAATAATTCACCCCTCCACTTT. Translating it yields CASSDSGPNNSPLHF. The rearrangement joins TRBV2 to TRBJ1-6; D unresolved. The V end was cut by 3 bases, the J end by 5 bases, with 11 bases between. This CDR3 spans 15 amino acids. The germline CDR1 and CDR2 sequences are SNHLY and FYNNEI.

This clone appeared a single time. The chain has TRBV7-2 and TRBJ2-7; 10 positions match TRBD2. The CDR3 consists of 15 residues. Germline V CDR1 and CDR2: SGHTA, FQGNSA. V lost 6 bases to trimming and J lost 0 bases; unmatched junction nucleotides: 5. The CDR3 DNA reads as TGTGCCAGCAGGAACGGGACTAGCGCCTCCTACGAGCAGTACTTC. Translation: CASRNGTSASYEQYF. Variable domain in full (rest from reference TRBV7-2 and TRBJ2-7): GAGVSQSPSNKVTEKGKDVELRCDPISGHTALYWYRQSLGQGLEFLIYFQGNSAPDKSGLPSDRFSAERTGGSVSTLTIQRTQQEDSAVYLCASRNGTSASYEQYFGPGTRLTVT.

This chain joins TRBV10-2 and TRBJ2-7, with TRBD1 identical over 7 bases. The CDR3 has 16 residues. After removal of 2 bases from V and 1 base from J, the junction contained 8 bases not matched to a gene. The germline gives CDR1 WSHSY, CDR2 SAAADI. CDR3 sequence: CASSESRGQSSYEQYF. CDR3 in DNA: TGCGCCAGCAGTGAGAGTAGGGGACAGAGTTCCTACGAGCAGTACTTC.

The table lists this clone with a few counts. This rearrangement joins TRBV27 to TRBJ2-7; unclear D gene. The CDR3 spans 15 residues. The germline V and J ends were trimmed by 8 bases and 3 bases, with 20 bases remaining between them. CDR1 and CDR2 from the germline V gene are MNHEY and SMNVEV (reference sequence). CDR3 in amino acids: CASSPRVVPDYEQYF. The CDR3 region has the DNA TGTGCCAGCTCCCCCCGGGTAGTCCCGGACTACGAGCAGTACTTC.